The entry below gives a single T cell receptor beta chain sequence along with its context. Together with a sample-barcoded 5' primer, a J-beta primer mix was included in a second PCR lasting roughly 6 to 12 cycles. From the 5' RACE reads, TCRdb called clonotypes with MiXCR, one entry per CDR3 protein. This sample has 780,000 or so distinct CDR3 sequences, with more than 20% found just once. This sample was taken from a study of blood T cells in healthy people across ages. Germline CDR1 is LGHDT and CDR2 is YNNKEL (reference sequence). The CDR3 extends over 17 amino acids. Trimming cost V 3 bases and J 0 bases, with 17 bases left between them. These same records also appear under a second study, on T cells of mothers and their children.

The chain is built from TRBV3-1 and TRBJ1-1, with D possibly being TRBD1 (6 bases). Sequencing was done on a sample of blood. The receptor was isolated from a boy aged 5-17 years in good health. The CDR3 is CASSQRRGGLMNTEAFF. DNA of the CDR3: TGTGCCAGCAGCCAGAGGAGAGGGGGGTTAATGAACACTGAAGCTTTCTTT. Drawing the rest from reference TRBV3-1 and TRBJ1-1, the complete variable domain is DTAVSQTPKYLVTQMGNDKSIKCEQNLGHDTMYWYKQDSKKFLKIMFSYNNKELIINETVPNRFSPKSPDKAHLNLHINSLELGDSAVYFCASSQRRGGLMNTEAFFGQGTRLTVV.